A selection of T cell receptor beta chains follows, all from one sample in a study of cytomegalovirus exposure and HLA in healthy donors. Sequencing was performed with immunoSEQ multiplex PCR; in TCRdb, only in-frame clones are kept and a portion is missing. The sample contains 180,000 or so clones, about nine tenths of which appear only once. The sequenced material came from PBMCs. Source of these receptors: a man younger than 30 in good health and CMV-seropositive. Both conserved end residues are part of each CDR3. D genes are given only for firm matches. Some rows have no size entry. The others give once, few or many, or a class for an expanded clone.

size,V,J,D,DNA,CDR3
NA,TRBV30,TRBJ2-7,TRBD2,TGTGCCTGGAGGCTAGCGGGGGGTCACGAGCAGTACTTC,CAWRLAGGHEQYF
NA,TRBV10-3,TRBJ2-1,NA,TGTGCCATCAGTGAGACAGAGAGCTCCTACAATGAGCAGTTCTTC,CAISETESSYNEQFF
NA,TRBV7-2,TRBJ1-5,NA,TGTGCCAGCAGCTTAGTAGTACGGGATCAGCCCCAGCATTTT,CASSLVVRDQPQHF
NA,TRBV28,TRBJ2-5,TRBD2,TGTGCCAGCAGTCCAGGGACTAGCGTAGGGCAGACCCAGTACTTC,CASSPGTSVGQTQYF
once,TRBV25-1,TRBJ1-1,TRBD1,TGTGCCAGCAGTGGAGACAGGGTGGTGAGCACTGAAGCTTTCTTT,CASSGDRVVSTEAFF
NA,TRBV7-8,TRBJ1-1,TRBD1,TGTGCCAGCACTACCTCGACAGGGGGCTATGAAGCTTTCTTT,CASTTSTGGYEAFF
NA,TRBV27,TRBJ2-1,NA,TGTGCCAGCAGTTACTCCAATGAGCAGTTCTTC,CASSYSNEQFF
NA,TRBV4-3,TRBJ2-5,NA,TGCGCCAGCAGCCAATTGACAGGCTACCAAGAGACCCAGTACTTC,CASSQLTGYQETQYF
NA,TRBV28,TRBJ2-7,NA,TGTGCCAGCAACCCGGGCTCCTACGAGCAGTACTTC,CASNPGSYEQYF
NA,TRBV15,TRBJ2-1,NA,TGTGCCACCAGCAGACAGGGCTACAATGAGCAGTTCTTC,CATSRQGYNEQFF
once,TRBV29-1,TRBJ2-7,NA,TGCAGCGTTCGGGGCTCCTACGAGCAGTACTTC,CSVRGSYEQYF
NA,TRBV7-9,TRBJ2-7,TRBD1,TGTGCCAGCAGCATCCGAGGGACAGGGACGACTAGAGCGGGATACGAGCAGTACTTC,CASSIRGTGTTRAGYEQYF
NA,TRBV5-1,TRBJ2-1,TRBD1,TGCGCCAGCAGCCAGGGGGTCGTGGGGCTCAATGAGCAGTTCTTC,CASSQGVVGLNEQFF
once,TRBV6-5,TRBJ1-1,NA,TGTGCCAGCAGTTACTCATATAGGCAGGGAGGCACTGAAGCTTTCTTT,CASSYSYRQGGTEAFF
NA,TRBV4-3,TRBJ2-5,NA,TGCGCCAGCAGCCAAGAAAGGGGCAGGAGCCAAGAGACCCAGTACTTC,CASSQERGRSQETQYF
few,TRBV19,TRBJ1-5,TRBD1,TGTGCCAGTAGTGCGCCGGGACAGCTAACCCAGCATTTT,CASSAPGQLTQHF
few,TRBV6-5,TRBJ1-5,TRBD1,TGTGCCAGCAGGACAGGGTCGGGTCAGCCCCAGCATTTT,CASRTGSGQPQHF
NA,TRBV6-6,TRBJ1-5,NA,TGTGCCAGCACAATTAGCAATCAGCCCCAGCATTTT,CASTISNQPQHF
NA,TRBV15,TRBJ2-7,NA,TGTGCCACCAGCGCGGGGGCGGGCAACTACGAGCAGTACTTC,CATSAGAGNYEQYF
NA,TRBV19,TRBJ1-4,NA,TGTGCCAGTAGTGAGGGAGTGGCTAATGAAAAACTGTTTTTT,CASSEGVANEKLFF
NA,TRBV2,TRBJ2-5,NA,TGTGCCAGCAGTTACGACAGAACAGAGACCCAGTACTTC,CASSYDRTETQYF
NA,TRBV13,TRBJ1-1,TRBD1,TGTGCCAGCAGCTCCGGGACAGGGGTTCTCAACACTGAAGCTTTCTTT,CASSSGTGVLNTEAFF
NA,TRBV7-7,TRBJ2-5,NA,TGTGCTAGCAGCTTGGATAACACACTACAAGAGACCCAGTACTTC,CASSLDNTLQETQYF
NA,TRBV28,TRBJ1-2,NA,TGTGCCAGCAGTTTACAGGGGACACATGGCTACACCTTC,CASSLQGTHGYTF
NA,TRBV1,TRBJ2-7,NA,TGCACCTCCGATGACGGGTGCTCCTACGAGCAGTACTTC,CTSDDGCSYEQYF
NA,TRBV7-3,TRBJ1-2,TRBD1,TGTGCCAGCAGCACCGGTGGGACAGGGGCCCTGGGCTACACCTTC,CASSTGGTGALGYTF
NA,TRBV7-9,TRBJ2-3,NA,TGTGCCAGCAGCTTAGGTTGGCAGGGGGGAGATACGCAGTATTTT,CASSLGWQGGDTQYF
NA,TRBV5-8,TRBJ1-2,NA,TGTGCCAGCAGCCGGGGTGGAACGCGGGGATTAACTAATGGCTACACCTTC,CASSRGGTRGLTNGYTF
NA,TRBV6-1,TRBJ2-6,NA,TGTGCCAGCAGGGCGAAGGGGGATGGGGCCAACGTCCTGACTTTC,CASRAKGDGANVLTF
NA,TRBV10-3,TRBJ1-2,NA,TGTGCCATCTCCACATCGAACTATGGCTACACCTTC,CAISTSNYGYTF
NA,TRBV29-1,TRBJ2-7,TRBD2,TGCAGCGTTGCCTCTAGCGGGAGTCCCAACGAGCAGTACTTC,CSVASSGSPNEQYF
NA,TRBV27,TRBJ2-3,NA,TGTGCCAGCAGTTTATTGGCAGGGAGCACAGATACGCAGTATTTT,CASSLLAGSTDTQYF
once,TRBV9,TRBJ2-1,TRBD2,TGTGCCAGCAGCCAGGGTTCTAGTAGCGGGAGTACCTACAATGAGCAGTTCTTC,CASSQGSSSGSTYNEQFF
NA,TRBV29-1,TRBJ2-7,NA,TGCAGCGTATTACAGGGTATTGGCGAGCAGTACTTC,CSVLQGIGEQYF
NA,TRBV6-5,TRBJ1-4,NA,TGTGCCAGCAGCAACAGGGACACTAATGAAAAACTGTTTTTT,CASSNRDTNEKLFF
NA,TRBV6-5,TRBJ1-5,NA,TGTGCCAGCAGCCCCCGGGGGGCCCGCAATCAGCCCCAGCATTTT,CASSPRGARNQPQHF
NA,TRBV7-8,TRBJ1-6,TRBD1,TGTGCCAGCAGCTCCGAGGGGGGACAGACTTCACCCCTCCACTTT,CASSSEGGQTSPLHF
NA,TRBV5-3,TRBJ2-1,TRBD1,TGTGCCAGAAGCTCCGGGACAGCTAACAATGAGCAGTTCTTC,CARSSGTANNEQFF
NA,TRBV7-8,TRBJ2-2,NA,TGTGCCAGCAGCTTAGCCCCAGGGGTCACCGGGGAGCTGTTTTTT,CASSLAPGVTGELFF
NA,TRBV19,TRBJ2-7,TRBD2,TGTGCCAGTAGCCCGGCCGCGGGGGACTACGAGCAGTACTTC,CASSPAAGDYEQYF
NA,TRBV27,TRBJ2-1,NA,TGTGCCAGCAGAACTTACAATGAGCAGTTCTTC,CASRTYNEQFF
NA,TRBV7-3,TRBJ1-2,NA,TGTGCCAGGAGGGGGAGGGATGGCGGCTACACCTTC,CARRGRDGGYTF
NA,TRBV5-1,TRBJ1-6,NA,TGCGCCAGCAGCTTGGTCTACATGGGCTCACCCCTCCACTTT,CASSLVYMGSPLHF
once,TRBV7-2,TRBJ1-6,TRBD1,TGTGCCAGCAGCCTCCTGCCGGGACAGGGTACTTCACCCCTCCACTTT,CASSLLPGQGTSPLHF
NA,TRBV2,TRBJ1-5,TRBD1,TGTGCCAGCAGTCACCCCTCGGACAGGGCAATTGCGAATCAGCCCCAGCATTTT,CASSHPSDRAIANQPQHF
NA,TRBV19,TRBJ2-1,NA,TGTGCCACCACCCATCGGGGAGCCTACAATGAGCAGTTCTTC,CATTHRGAYNEQFF